Listed here are 5 T cell receptor beta chains from one sample, sequenced in a study of T cell repertoires in cytomegalovirus infection. The antigens of these receptors remain unknown. TCRdb reprocessed the reads via MiXCR and lists one record per CDR3 protein. Of 360,000 or so distinct CDR3 sequences in the sample, approximately 35% were seen once. Sequencing used cultured PBMCs, obtained from culture after CMV antigen stimulation. The receptors originated from a human donor in good health (CMV status not recorded). Some clones in this sample may be carry-over from other donors' samples.

The sample holds a few counts of this clonotype. The gene calls are TRBV12-3 or TRBV12-4 and TRBJ1-6, with D uncertain. Trimming removed 4 bases from V and 6 bases from J, with 7 bases in between. The CDR3 sequence is 13 residues long. CDR3 DNA sequence: TGTGCCAGCAGTTGGCAGTTTAATTCACCCCTCCACTTT. Its protein is CASSWQFNSPLHF.

To note about this clonotype: A junction end diverges from the germline sequence, so it may reflect a read error. The rearrangement links TRBV7-9 to TRBJ1-2; D gene ambiguous. The germline V gene has CDR1 SEHNR and CDR2 FQNEAQ (reference sequence). The CDR3 runs 13 residues. The CDR3 here is CASSPNTDYGYTF. DNA of the CDR3: TGCGCCAGCAGCCCCAACACCGACTATGGCTACACCTTC. The variable domain in full, completed from reference TRBV7-9 and TRBJ1-2, reads DTGVSQNPRHKITKRGQNVTFRCDPISEHNRLYWYRQTLGQGPEFLTYFQNEAQLEKSRLLSDRFSAERPKGSFSTLEIQRTEQGDSAMYLCASSPNTDYGYTFGSGTRLTVV.

CDR3 DNA sequence: TGCAGTGCTAGTATCTCTAGCGGCGACGAGCAGTACTTC. It is translated as CSASISSGDEQYF. The gene calls are TRBV20-1 and TRBJ2-7, with TRBD2 identical over 7 bases. Per germline, CDR1 DFQATT and CDR2 SNEGSKA (reference sequence). Germline trimming cut 3 bases from V and 5 bases from J; bases unmatched to any gene: 7. The CDR3 sequence is 13 residues long.

This clonotype has more than one count but fewer than ten. V is TRBV7-6 and J is TRBJ2-1; 7 bases are a match to TRBD2. This CDR3 has 14 amino acids. V lost 0 bases, J lost 8 bases, and 4 bases stayed unmatched. Germline V CDR1 and CDR2: SGHVS, FNYEAQ. CDR3 nucleotide sequence: TGTGCCAGCAGCTTAGCTCTAGCGGTAGATGAGCAGTTCTTC. It translates to CASSLALAVDEQFF.

This clonotype was counted only a few times. This chain uses TRBV20-1 with TRBJ1-2; TRBD1 is a possible D gene (5 bases). V was trimmed by 0 bases and J by 4 bases, leaving 15 bases between them. This CDR3 has 15 amino acids. Germline lookup yields CDR1 DFQATT and CDR2 SNEGSKA (reference sequence). CDR3 in DNA: TGCAGTGCTAGAGATCTTAAGGGCGGGACCTATGGCTACACCTTC. Translated, it gives CSARDLKGGTYGYTF.